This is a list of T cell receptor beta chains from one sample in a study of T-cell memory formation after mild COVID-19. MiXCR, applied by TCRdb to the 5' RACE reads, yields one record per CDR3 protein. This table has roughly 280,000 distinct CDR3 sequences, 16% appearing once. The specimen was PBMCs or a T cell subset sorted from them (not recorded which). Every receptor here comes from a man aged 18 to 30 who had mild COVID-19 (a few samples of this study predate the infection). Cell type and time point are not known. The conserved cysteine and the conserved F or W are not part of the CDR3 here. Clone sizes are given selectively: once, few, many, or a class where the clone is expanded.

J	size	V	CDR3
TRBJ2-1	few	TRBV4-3	ASSRDRDYEQF
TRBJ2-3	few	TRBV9	ASSVFLAGGTDTQY
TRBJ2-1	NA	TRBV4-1	ASQRPSAQVNEQF
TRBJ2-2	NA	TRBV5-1	ASSLARGANTGELF
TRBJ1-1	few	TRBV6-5	ASSYYTANTEAF
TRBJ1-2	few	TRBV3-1	ASRPTGGNYGYT
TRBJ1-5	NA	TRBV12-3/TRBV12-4	ASSPQGAGRNQPQH
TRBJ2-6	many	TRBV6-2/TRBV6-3	ATSGANVLT
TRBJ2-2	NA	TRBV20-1	SARDTRQGAGELF
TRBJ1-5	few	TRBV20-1	SAGRAPLGNQPQH
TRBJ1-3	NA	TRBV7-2	ASSAPRGTIY
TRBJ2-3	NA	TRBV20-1	SARRSGPSTDTQY
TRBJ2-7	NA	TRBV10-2	ARSEREEGYEQY
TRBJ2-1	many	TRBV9	ASSAGGPYNEQF
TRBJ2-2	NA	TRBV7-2	ASSLHPMNYPGELF
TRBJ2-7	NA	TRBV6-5	ASSYSQAYSYEQY